The sequence of this T cell receptor (beta chain) was determined in a study of monozygotic twins with inflammatory bowel disease. For each CDR3 protein, TCRdb gives one entry from its re-call of the 5' RACE reads, without DNA. The repertoire table contains about 440,000 distinct CDR3 sequences. The CDR3 sequence is 14 residues long. The chain employs TRBV12-3 or TRBV12-4 and TRBJ1-1; TCRdb's D gene call, TRBD1, goes unchecked for lack of DNA. This sequence was found in a human donor with ulcerative colitis or Crohn's disease, or a healthy co-twin of an affected twin (not recorded which). The sequenced material came from blood. The CDR3 spells CASSPDRRNTEAFF.